The sample holds one count of the clone carrying this T cell receptor beta chain. Its antigen remains unidentified. CDR3 length equals 15 residues. V shed 2 bases and J shed 0 bases, with 8 bases lying between them. Germline CDR1 SGHTA, CDR2 FQGNSA. These data are taken from a study of shared clonotypes between healthy human individuals. Points from the study as a whole: A handful of donors showed sharing of around 5.3% of naive CD4 clonotypes.

The assay was carried out at the deep level. Genomic DNA of each subset was evenly split across several immunoSEQ plates. For sorted subsets, roughly 200 ng DNA per replicate equaled 30,000 or so T cell genomes. This table comes from immunoSEQ multiplex PCR, and its TCRdb copy is limited to in-frame clones, with some not included. The sample has more than 900,000 clones; 70% to 80% are singletons. The TCR was taken from a young man in good health. Some clones in this sample may be carry-over from other donors' samples. The sample comprised memory CD4+ T cells from PBMCs. Described subset: CD45RA-negative fraction. The chain is built from TRBV7-2 and TRBJ1-3; possible D gene TRBD1, 6 bases. The CDR3 is CASSLQGSSGNTIYF. DNA of the CDR3: TGTGCCAGCAGCTTACAGGGGTCCTCTGGAAACACCATATATTTT.